These T cell receptor beta chains were read from a single sample in a study of cytotoxic CD8 clonotypes in ibrutinib-treated CLL. Libraries were prepared by immunoSEQ multiplex PCR; TCRdb keeps only in-frame clonotypes and omits some of them. The sample includes about 85,000 clones, roughly three quarters of them seen just once. Sequencing was performed on PBMCs, taken after 12 months of ibrutinib treatment. The receptors come from a human donor with chronic lymphocytic leukemia. CDR3s include the opening cysteine and the closing phenylalanine or tryptophan. The order of the fields is clone size, J gene, V gene, D gene, CDR3 DNA, CDR3 protein. The D gene is left open where the match is weak. Size is omitted from some rows. Given values are once, few, many or a class for expanded clones.

clone size: NA; J gene: TRBJ2-2; V gene: TRBV4-2; D gene: NA; CDR3 DNA: TGTGCCAGCAGCCAACCCGCCACGAACACCGGGGAGCTGTTTTTT; CDR3 protein: CASSQPATNTGELFF
clone size: NA; J gene: TRBJ1-5; V gene: TRBV7-9; D gene: NA; CDR3 DNA: TGTGCCAGCAGCTTAGGGGAGAGCAATCAGCCCCAGCATTTT; CDR3 protein: CASSLGESNQPQHF
clone size: NA; J gene: TRBJ1-2; V gene: TRBV11-2; D gene: NA; CDR3 DNA: TGTGCCAGCAGCCATAGCGTGGTTGGGTCCAGGGGAGGCTATGGCTACACCTTC; CDR3 protein: CASSHSVVGSRGGYGYTF
clone size: NA; J gene: TRBJ2-3; V gene: TRBV9; D gene: NA; CDR3 DNA: TGTGCCAGCAGCGTGTCGGCAGATACGCAGTATTTT; CDR3 protein: CASSVSADTQYF
clone size: NA; J gene: TRBJ2-6; V gene: TRBV14; D gene: NA; CDR3 DNA: TGTGCCAGCAGCCAAGTGGGGTCTGGGGCCAACGTCCTGACTTTC; CDR3 protein: CASSQVGSGANVLTF
clone size: NA; J gene: TRBJ2-5; V gene: TRBV12-5; D gene: NA; CDR3 DNA: TGTGCTAGTGGTACGGCGGGTTGGGAGACCCAGTACTTC; CDR3 protein: CASGTAGWETQYF
clone size: NA; J gene: TRBJ2-3; V gene: TRBV9; D gene: TRBD2; CDR3 DNA: TGTGCCAGCAGCCCTCGACTAGCGGGAGGCACAGATACGCAGTATTTT; CDR3 protein: CASSPRLAGGTDTQYF
clone size: NA; J gene: TRBJ2-5; V gene: TRBV20-1; D gene: TRBD1; CDR3 DNA: TGCAGCGCTAGGGGGCTGGAGACCCAGTACTTC; CDR3 protein: CSARGLETQYF
clone size: NA; J gene: TRBJ1-2; V gene: TRBV6-6; D gene: NA; CDR3 DNA: TGTGCCAGCAGCCTCGGACAGAACTATGGCTACACCTTC; CDR3 protein: CASSLGQNYGYTF
clone size: NA; J gene: TRBJ1-6; V gene: TRBV6-4; D gene: NA; CDR3 DNA: TGTGCCAGCAGTGACAGGCGGGGGGCGAACCTCCACTTT; CDR3 protein: CASSDRRGANLHF
clone size: NA; J gene: TRBJ2-7; V gene: TRBV2; D gene: TRBD1; CDR3 DNA: TGTGCCAGCACCCCTGGACAGGGGACGGCCAGGGACTACGAGCAGTACTTC; CDR3 protein: CASTPGQGTARDYEQYF
clone size: NA; J gene: TRBJ1-4; V gene: TRBV4-3; D gene: NA; CDR3 DNA: TGCGCCAGCAGCCAAGACGGGCCAGGGCTTCGAAAACTGTTTTTT; CDR3 protein: CASSQDGPGLRKLFF
clone size: few; J gene: TRBJ1-3; V gene: TRBV5-6; D gene: NA; CDR3 DNA: TGTGCCAGCAGCCCCGTGGGGTCTGGAAACACCATATATTTT; CDR3 protein: CASSPVGSGNTIYF
clone size: once; J gene: TRBJ1-5; V gene: TRBV27; D gene: NA; CDR3 DNA: TGTGCCAGCAGTTTATTGGGTGCAAGTCAGCCCCAGCATTTT; CDR3 protein: CASSLLGASQPQHF
clone size: NA; J gene: TRBJ1-3; V gene: TRBV4-3; D gene: NA; CDR3 DNA: TGCGCCAGCAGCCAAGGGGTCGGCGGGGCCTCTGGAAACACCATATATTTT; CDR3 protein: CASSQGVGGASGNTIYF
clone size: NA; J gene: TRBJ2-5; V gene: TRBV5-1; D gene: TRBD2; CDR3 DNA: TGCGCCAGCAACCGACCGGGACTAGCGGGATCGGGGAGGCCTTTGGAGACCCAGTACTTC; CDR3 protein: CASNRPGLAGSGRPLETQYF
clone size: NA; J gene: TRBJ1-4; V gene: TRBV18; D gene: TRBD1; CDR3 DNA: TGTGCCAGCTCACCAGCGGGACAGGGTTGGGAAAAACTGTTTTTT; CDR3 protein: CASSPAGQGWEKLFF
clone size: NA; J gene: TRBJ2-7; V gene: TRBV7-9; D gene: TRBD1; CDR3 DNA: TGTGCCAGCAGCTATACAGGGGGCCGAAACGAGCAGTACTTC; CDR3 protein: CASSYTGGRNEQYF
clone size: NA; J gene: TRBJ1-5; V gene: TRBV7-8; D gene: NA; CDR3 DNA: TGTGCCAGCAGCTTGGAACAACAGGGTGTCGGTCAGCCCCAGCATTTT; CDR3 protein: CASSLEQQGVGQPQHF
clone size: NA; J gene: TRBJ1-1; V gene: TRBV18; D gene: TRBD1; CDR3 DNA: TGTGCCAGCTCACCCCGGGACAGGCAGGACACTGAAGCTTTCTTT; CDR3 protein: CASSPRDRQDTEAFF
clone size: NA; J gene: TRBJ2-5; V gene: TRBV19; D gene: TRBD1; CDR3 DNA: TGTGCCAGTAGTATGGGGACAGGACAGGGGTTCCAAGAGACCCAGTACTTC; CDR3 protein: CASSMGTGQGFQETQYF
clone size: NA; J gene: TRBJ1-1; V gene: TRBV6-5; D gene: NA; CDR3 DNA: TGTGCCAGCATCAGGGTCGGCACTGAAGCTTTCTTT; CDR3 protein: CASIRVGTEAFF
clone size: NA; J gene: TRBJ2-7; V gene: TRBV19; D gene: NA; CDR3 DNA: TGTGCCAGTAGGGACAACTACGAGCAGTACTTC; CDR3 protein: CASRDNYEQYF
clone size: few; J gene: TRBJ1-5; V gene: TRBV7-9; D gene: NA; CDR3 DNA: TGTGCCAGCAGCCAGTGGGATAGCAATCAGCCCCAGCATTTT; CDR3 protein: CASSQWDSNQPQHF
clone size: NA; J gene: TRBJ2-3; V gene: TRBV5-1; D gene: NA; CDR3 DNA: TGCGCCAGCAGCTTTAGCACAGATACGCAGTATTTT; CDR3 protein: CASSFSTDTQYF
clone size: NA; J gene: TRBJ2-7; V gene: TRBV7-9; D gene: NA; CDR3 DNA: TGTGCCAGCAGCTTCTCCCAGGGAGGGGGCTGGGAGCAGTACTTC; CDR3 protein: CASSFSQGGGWEQYF
clone size: NA; J gene: TRBJ2-5; V gene: TRBV28; D gene: NA; CDR3 DNA: TGTGCCAGCAGTTTACCGGGGGAGACCCAGTACTTC; CDR3 protein: CASSLPGETQYF
clone size: NA; J gene: TRBJ2-1; V gene: TRBV7-9; D gene: TRBD2; CDR3 DNA: TGTGCCAGCCCCGGAGGGACTAGCGTTGTTGTTGAGCAGTTCTTC; CDR3 protein: CASPGGTSVVVEQFF
clone size: NA; J gene: TRBJ1-2; V gene: TRBV5-8; D gene: NA; CDR3 DNA: TGTGCCAGCAGCCGGGGGGGGGCCTATGGCTACACCTTC; CDR3 protein: CASSRGGAYGYTF
clone size: NA; J gene: TRBJ2-2; V gene: TRBV27; D gene: NA; CDR3 DNA: TGTGCCAGCAGTTCCCCCGGTGGGACCGGGGAGCTGTTTTTT; CDR3 protein: CASSSPGGTGELFF
clone size: NA; J gene: TRBJ2-7; V gene: TRBV9; D gene: NA; CDR3 DNA: TGTGCCAGCAGCGTAGGGGGCAGGGCCCCATACGAGCAGTACTTC; CDR3 protein: CASSVGGRAPYEQYF
clone size: few; J gene: TRBJ2-2; V gene: TRBV6-8; D gene: NA; CDR3 DNA: TGTGCCAGCAGCCTGAACACCGGGGAGCTGTTTTTT; CDR3 protein: CASSLNTGELFF
clone size: NA; J gene: TRBJ2-1; V gene: TRBV5-1; D gene: NA; CDR3 DNA: TGCGCCAGCAGCTTGGGTGAGGGCAATGAGCAGTTCTTC; CDR3 protein: CASSLGEGNEQFF
clone size: NA; J gene: TRBJ1-2; V gene: TRBV5-1; D gene: NA; CDR3 DNA: TGCGCCAGCAGACCCGTCCCCCTTTACAACTATGGCTACACCTTC; CDR3 protein: CASRPVPLYNYGYTF
clone size: NA; J gene: TRBJ1-4; V gene: TRBV30; D gene: TRBD1; CDR3 DNA: TGTGCCTGGGGGACAGGGCTGGGAGAAAAACTGTTTTTT; CDR3 protein: CAWGTGLGEKLFF
clone size: NA; J gene: TRBJ2-1; V gene: TRBV14; D gene: NA; CDR3 DNA: TGTGCCAGCAGCCCTCGGGTGGGGGACAATGAGCAGTTCTTC; CDR3 protein: CASSPRVGDNEQFF
clone size: NA; J gene: TRBJ1-5; V gene: TRBV19; D gene: NA; CDR3 DNA: TGTGCCAGTAGTATAGATGCGGCAGGTTCAGGGACCCAGCATTTT; CDR3 protein: CASSIDAAGSGTQHF
clone size: NA; J gene: TRBJ2-3; V gene: TRBV4-2; D gene: TRBD1; CDR3 DNA: TGTGCCAGCAGCCAAGAGTGGAGACAGGGTACTGATACGCAGTATTTT; CDR3 protein: CASSQEWRQGTDTQYF
clone size: once; J gene: TRBJ2-7; V gene: TRBV7-9; D gene: NA; CDR3 DNA: TGTGCCAGCAGCTTGGGGCAGGGGCTACCCTACGAGCAGTACTTC; CDR3 protein: CASSLGQGLPYEQYF
clone size: few; J gene: TRBJ1-1; V gene: TRBV7-3; D gene: NA; CDR3 DNA: TGTGCCAGCAGCCTCACCCCAGGGTCGCACACTGAAGCTTTCTTT; CDR3 protein: CASSLTPGSHTEAFF
clone size: NA; J gene: TRBJ2-7; V gene: TRBV19; D gene: NA; CDR3 DNA: TGTGCCAGTAGCTCTCTCCGGGAGCAGTACTTC; CDR3 protein: CASSSLREQYF
clone size: NA; J gene: TRBJ1-2; V gene: TRBV30; D gene: TRBD1; CDR3 DNA: TGTGCCTGGACGGCGACAGGGGGTGTCTATGGCTACACCTTC; CDR3 protein: CAWTATGGVYGYTF
clone size: once; J gene: TRBJ2-5; V gene: TRBV7-2; D gene: NA; CDR3 DNA: TGTGCCAGCACCCCCGACCCGTGGGAGACCCAGTACTTC; CDR3 protein: CASTPDPWETQYF
clone size: NA; J gene: TRBJ2-7; V gene: TRBV5-5; D gene: TRBD1; CDR3 DNA: TGTGCCAGCAGCTTGTCGGCACAGGGGGCATCCTACGAGCAGTACTTC; CDR3 protein: CASSLSAQGASYEQYF
clone size: NA; J gene: TRBJ2-7; V gene: TRBV6-5; D gene: NA; CDR3 DNA: TGTGCCACCCAGTCGGCATACGAGCAGTACTTC; CDR3 protein: CATQSAYEQYF